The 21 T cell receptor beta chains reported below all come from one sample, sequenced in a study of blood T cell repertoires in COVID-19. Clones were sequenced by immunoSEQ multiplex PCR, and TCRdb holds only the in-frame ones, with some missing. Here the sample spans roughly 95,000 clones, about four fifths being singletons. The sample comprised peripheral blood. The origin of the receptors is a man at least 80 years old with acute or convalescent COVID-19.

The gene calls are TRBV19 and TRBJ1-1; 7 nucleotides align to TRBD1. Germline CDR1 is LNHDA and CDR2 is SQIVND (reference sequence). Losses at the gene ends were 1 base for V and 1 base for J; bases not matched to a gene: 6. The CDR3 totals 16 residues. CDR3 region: CASSIGGQLPNTEAFF. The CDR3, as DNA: TGTGCCAGTAGTATAGGGGGACAGTTACCGAACACTGAAGCTTTCTTT.

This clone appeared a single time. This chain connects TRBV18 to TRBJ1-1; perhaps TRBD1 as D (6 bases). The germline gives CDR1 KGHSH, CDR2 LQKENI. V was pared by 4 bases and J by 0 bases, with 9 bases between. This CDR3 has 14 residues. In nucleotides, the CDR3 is TGTGCCAGCTCACGAGGGGGAATGAACACTGAAGCTTTCTTT. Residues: CASSRGGMNTEAFF.

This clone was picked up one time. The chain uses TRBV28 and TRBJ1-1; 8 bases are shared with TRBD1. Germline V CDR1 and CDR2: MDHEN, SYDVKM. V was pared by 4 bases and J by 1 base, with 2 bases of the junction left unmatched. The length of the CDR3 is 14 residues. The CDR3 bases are TGTGCCAGCAGTTCAGGGGGCCGGAACACTGAAGCTTTCTTT. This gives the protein CASSSGGRNTEAFF.

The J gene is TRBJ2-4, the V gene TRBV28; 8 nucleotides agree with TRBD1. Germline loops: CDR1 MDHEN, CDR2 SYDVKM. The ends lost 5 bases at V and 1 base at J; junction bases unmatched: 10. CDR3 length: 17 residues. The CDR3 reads CASSPPVRTGAKNIQYF. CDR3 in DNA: TGTGCCAGCAGTCCTCCCGTCCGGACAGGGGCCAAAAACATTCAGTACTTC.

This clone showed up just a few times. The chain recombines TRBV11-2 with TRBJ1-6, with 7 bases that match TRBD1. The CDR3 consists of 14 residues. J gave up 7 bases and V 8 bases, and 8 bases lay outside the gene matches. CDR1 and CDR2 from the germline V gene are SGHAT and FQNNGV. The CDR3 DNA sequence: TGTGCCAGCGGGGGTGGGACAGCCAATTCACCCCTCCACTTT. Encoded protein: CASGGGTANSPLHF. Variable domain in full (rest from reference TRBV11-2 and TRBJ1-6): EAGVAQSPRYKIIEKRQSVAFWCNPISGHATLYWYQQILGQGPKLLIQFQNNGVVDDSQLPKDRFSAERLKGVDSTLKIQPAKLEDSAVYLCASGGGTANSPLHFGNGTRLTVT.

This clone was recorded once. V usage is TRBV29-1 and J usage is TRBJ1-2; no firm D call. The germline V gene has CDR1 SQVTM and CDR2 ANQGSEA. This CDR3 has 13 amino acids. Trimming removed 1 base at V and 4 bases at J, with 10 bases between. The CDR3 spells CSVEGGVRYGYTF. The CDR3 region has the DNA TGCAGCGTTGAAGGCGGGGTCCGCTATGGCTACACCTTC.

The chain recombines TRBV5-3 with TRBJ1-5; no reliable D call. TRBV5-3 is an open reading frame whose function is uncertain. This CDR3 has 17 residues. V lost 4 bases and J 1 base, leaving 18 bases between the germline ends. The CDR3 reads CARSQLAEGWSNQPQHF. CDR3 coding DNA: TGTGCCAGAAGCCAACTGGCGGAGGGATGGAGCAATCAGCCCCAGCATTTT.

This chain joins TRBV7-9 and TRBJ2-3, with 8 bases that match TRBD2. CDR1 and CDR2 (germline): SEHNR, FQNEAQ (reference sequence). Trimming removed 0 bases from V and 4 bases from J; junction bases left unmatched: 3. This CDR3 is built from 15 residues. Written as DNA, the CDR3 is TGTGCCAGCAGCTTAGCTAGCGGGGCAGCAGATACGCAGTATTTT. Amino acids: CASSLASGAADTQYF. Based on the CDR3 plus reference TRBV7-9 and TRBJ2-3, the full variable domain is DTGVSQNPRHKITKRGQNVTFRCDPISEHNRLYWYRQTLGQGPEFLTYFQNEAQLEKSRLLSDRFSAERPKGSFSTLEIQRTEQGDSAMYLCASSLASGAADTQYFGPGTRLTVL.

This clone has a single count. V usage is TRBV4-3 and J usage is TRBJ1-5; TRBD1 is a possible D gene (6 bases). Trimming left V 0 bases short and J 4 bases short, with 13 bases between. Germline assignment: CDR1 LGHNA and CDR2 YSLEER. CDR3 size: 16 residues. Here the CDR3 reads CASSQESGQLNQPQHF. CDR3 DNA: TGCGCCAGCAGCCAAGAGTCGGGACAACTTAATCAGCCCCAGCATTTT.

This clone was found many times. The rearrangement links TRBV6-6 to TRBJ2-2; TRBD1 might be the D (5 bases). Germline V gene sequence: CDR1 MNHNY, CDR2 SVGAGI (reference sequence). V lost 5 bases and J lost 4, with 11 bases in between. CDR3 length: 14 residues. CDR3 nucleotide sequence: TGTGCCAGCAGTGCTACAGGTGTCACCGGGGAGCTGTTTTTT. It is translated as CASSATGVTGELFF.

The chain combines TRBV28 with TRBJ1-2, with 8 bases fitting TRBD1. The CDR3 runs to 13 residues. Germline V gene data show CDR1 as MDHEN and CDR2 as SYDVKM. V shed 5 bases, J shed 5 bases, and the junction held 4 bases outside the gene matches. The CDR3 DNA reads TGTGCCAGCAGTGACAGGGGTGGGTATGGCTACACCTTC. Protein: CASSDRGGYGYTF.

The chain's CDR3 is CASSLDGTNEKLFF. Here the CDR3 DNA reads TGCGCCAGCAGCCTGGACGGAACTAATGAAAAACTGTTTTTT. This chain joins TRBV5-1 and TRBJ1-4; unclear D gene. The CDR3 spans 14 residues. Germline CDR1 SGHRS, CDR2 YFSETQ. With 4 bases removed from V and 1 base from J, the gap between germline ends came to 8 bases.

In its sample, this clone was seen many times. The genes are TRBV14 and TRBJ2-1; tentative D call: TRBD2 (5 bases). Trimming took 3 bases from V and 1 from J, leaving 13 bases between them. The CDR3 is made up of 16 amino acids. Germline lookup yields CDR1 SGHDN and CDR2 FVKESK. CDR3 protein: CASSHIVARSYNEQFF. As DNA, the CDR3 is TGTGCCAGCAGCCACATCGTAGCGAGATCCTACAATGAGCAGTTCTTC.

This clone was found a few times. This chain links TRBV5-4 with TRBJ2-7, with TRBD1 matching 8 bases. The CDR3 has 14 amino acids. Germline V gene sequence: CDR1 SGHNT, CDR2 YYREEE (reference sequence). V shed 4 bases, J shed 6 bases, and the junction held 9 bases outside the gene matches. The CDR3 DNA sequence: TGTGCCAGCAGCGCAAGACAGGGGAAGGCCGAGCAGTACTTC. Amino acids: CASSARQGKAEQYF.

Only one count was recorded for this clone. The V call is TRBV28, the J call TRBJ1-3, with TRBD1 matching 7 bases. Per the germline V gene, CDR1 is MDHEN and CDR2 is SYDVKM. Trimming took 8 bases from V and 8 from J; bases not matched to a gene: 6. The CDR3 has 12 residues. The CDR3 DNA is TGTGCCAGCGACCAGGGGGGTGACACCATATATTTT. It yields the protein CASDQGGDTIYF.

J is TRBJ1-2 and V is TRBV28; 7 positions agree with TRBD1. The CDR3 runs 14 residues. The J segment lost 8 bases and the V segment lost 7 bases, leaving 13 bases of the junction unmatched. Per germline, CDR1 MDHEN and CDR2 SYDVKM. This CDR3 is CASTLGGTGVGYTF. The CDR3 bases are TGTGCCAGCACCTTAGGGGGTACAGGGGTAGGCTACACCTTC.

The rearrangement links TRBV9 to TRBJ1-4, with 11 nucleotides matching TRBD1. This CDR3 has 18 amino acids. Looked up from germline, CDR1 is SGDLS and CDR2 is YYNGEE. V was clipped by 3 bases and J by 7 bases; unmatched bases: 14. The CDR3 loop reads CASSAFRGGDRGVEKLFF. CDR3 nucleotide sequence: TGTGCCAGCAGCGCCTTCAGGGGAGGGGACAGGGGGGTTGAAAAACTGTTTTTT.

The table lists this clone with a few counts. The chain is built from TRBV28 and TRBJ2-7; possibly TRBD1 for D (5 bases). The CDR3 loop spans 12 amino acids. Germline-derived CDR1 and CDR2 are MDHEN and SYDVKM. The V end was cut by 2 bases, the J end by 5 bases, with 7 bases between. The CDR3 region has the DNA TGTGCCAGCAGTTTACTACAGGACGAGCAGTACTTC. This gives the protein CASSLLQDEQYF.

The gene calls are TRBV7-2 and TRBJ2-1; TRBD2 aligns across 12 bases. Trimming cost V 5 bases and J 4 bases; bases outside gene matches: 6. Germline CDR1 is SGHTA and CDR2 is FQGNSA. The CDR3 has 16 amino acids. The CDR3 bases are TGTGCCAGCAGCCCGACTAGCGGGAGTGCGTACAATGAGCAGTTCTTC. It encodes CASSPTSGSAYNEQFF.

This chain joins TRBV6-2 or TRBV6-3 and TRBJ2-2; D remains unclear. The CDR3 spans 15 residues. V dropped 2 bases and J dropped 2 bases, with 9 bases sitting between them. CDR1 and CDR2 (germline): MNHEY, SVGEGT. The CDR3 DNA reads TGTGCCAGCAGTTACGGGCAGACCAACACCGGGGAGCTGTTTTTT. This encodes CASSYGQTNTGELFF.

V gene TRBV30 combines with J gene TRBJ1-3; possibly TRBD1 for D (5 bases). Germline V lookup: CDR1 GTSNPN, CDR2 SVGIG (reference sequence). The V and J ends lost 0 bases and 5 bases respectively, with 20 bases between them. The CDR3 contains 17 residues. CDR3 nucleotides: TGTGCCTGGAGTGTCCCCAGACAGACAGAGAAAAGAAACACCATATATTTT. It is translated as CAWSVPRQTEKRNTIYF.